This entry describes one T cell receptor beta chain. These data come from a study of T cell changes during pregnancy in multiple sclerosis. Sequencing was performed with immunoSEQ multiplex PCR; in TCRdb, only in-frame clones are kept and a portion is missing. The data contain approximately 42,000 clones, approximately 81% of them singletons. The CDR3 length is 15 residues. Germline CDR1 reads SGHRS; CDR2 reads YFSETQ. V shed 1 base, J shed 9 bases, and the junction held 7 bases outside the gene matches. This TCR derives from a female donor with multiple sclerosis, enrolled in a pregnancy study. Sequenced material: CD4+ T cells from peripheral blood mononuclear cells, taken before pregnancy. The chain has TRBV5-1 and TRBJ2-1; 10 bases line up with TRBD1. CDR3 protein: CASSLRPTGGVEQFF. DNA of the CDR3: TGCGCCAGCAGCTTGAGGCCGACAGGGGGCGTTGAGCAGTTCTTC.